The 24 T cell receptor beta chains in this list originate from one sample, sequenced in a study of cytotoxic CD8 clonotypes in ibrutinib-treated CLL. Sequenced by immunoSEQ multiplex PCR; TCRdb stores in-frame clones only, minus some. This table has some 150,000 clones, about 84% appearing once. The specimen was PBMCs, collected after 36 months of ibrutinib treatment. The receptors stem from a human donor with chronic lymphocytic leukemia.

This clone turned up a few times. The chain has TRBV5-1 and TRBJ2-1, with TRBD1 matching over 9 bases. CDR1 and CDR2 (germline): SGHRS, YFSETQ. J lost 6 bases, V lost 3 bases, and 7 bases had no gene match. CDR3 length equals 15 residues. DNA of the CDR3: TGCGCCAGCAGCTGGGGACAGGGATGGTCCAATGAGCAGTTCTTC. Its translation: CASSWGQGWSNEQFF.

This chain links TRBV5-1 with TRBJ1-4; D is possibly TRBD1 (6 bases). The CDR3 sequence is 17 residues long. Deletions cut 4 bases from V and 0 bases from J, with 16 bases between. CDR1 is SGHRS and CDR2 is YFSETQ in the germline V gene. The CDR3 is CASSPGMGGATNEKLFF. For the CDR3, the DNA is TGCGCCAGCAGCCCCGGTATGGGGGGCGCAACTAATGAAAAACTGTTTTTT.

The chain is built from TRBV19 and TRBJ2-7; TRBD2 agrees at 12 bases. V shed 3 bases, J shed 5 bases, and the junction held 5 bases outside the gene matches. The CDR3 is made up of 15 amino acids. The germline gives CDR1 LNHDA, CDR2 SQIVND (reference sequence). Here the CDR3 DNA reads TGTGCCAGTAGTATGACTAGCGGGAGAAGGGACGAGCAGTACTTC. Residues: CASSMTSGRRDEQYF.

This clone appeared a single time. The chain employs TRBV5-6 and TRBJ2-7; TRBD2 might be the D (6 bases). CDR3 length equals 15 residues. V was trimmed by 0 bases and J by 5 bases, leaving 15 bases between them. CDR1 and CDR2 from the germline V gene are SGHDT and YYEEEE. CDR3 sequence reads: CASSLALVLAHEQYF. DNA of the CDR3: TGTGCCAGCAGCTTGGCCTTGGTACTAGCCCACGAGCAGTACTTC.

This clone has just one count. The gene calls are TRBV18 and TRBJ2-5; D is perhaps TRBD2 (5 bases). Germline-derived CDR1 and CDR2 are KGHSH and LQKENI. The CDR3 consists of 13 residues. The ends were cut back, 3 bases at V and 3 bases at J, with 8 bases in the middle. The CDR3 DNA is TGTGCCAGCTCACCTGGACTTGAAGAGACCCAGTACTTC. Protein: CASSPGLEETQYF.

The chain links TRBV7-9 to TRBJ2-1, with 10 bases lining up with TRBD2. Germline V gene data show CDR1 as SEHNR and CDR2 as FQNEAQ (reference sequence). The CDR3 has 15 amino acids. V dropped 5 bases and J dropped 8; count of bases not matched to a gene: 9. The CDR3 DNA reads as TGTGCCAGCAGCGGCACTAGCGGGAAGGTTGATGAGCAGTTCTTC. This codes for CASSGTSGKVDEQFF.

The V and J genes are TRBV5-6 and TRBJ2-7; D is ambiguous. Between the trimmed V and J ends, which lost 2 bases and 4 bases, there was a span of 25 bases. CDR1 and CDR2 (germline): SGHDT, YYEEEE. This CDR3 spans 18 amino acids. CDR3 sequence (DNA): TGTGCCAGCAGCTTCGCAAGGTTAGGACCGGAAGGGCTGTACGAGCAGTACTTC. Amino acid sequence: CASSFARLGPEGLYEQYF. Full variable domain (rest looked up from reference TRBV5-6 and TRBJ2-7): DAGVTQSPTHLIKTRGQQVTLRCSPKSGHDTVSWYQQALGQGPQFIFQYYEEEERQRGNFPDRFSGHQFPNYSSELNVNALLLGDSALYLCASSFARLGPEGLYEQYFGPGTRLTVT.

Only one count was recorded for this clone. The chain combines TRBV4-1 with TRBJ1-2, with D unresolved. V was pared by 1 base and J by 0 bases, with 9 bases between. This CDR3 is 15 amino acids long. Germline CDR1 is MGHRA and CDR2 is YSYEKL. The CDR3 here is CASSQGRTANYGYTF. DNA of the CDR3: TGCGCCAGCAGCCAAGGCAGAACAGCTAACTATGGCTACACCTTC.

The chain uses TRBV6-1 and TRBJ1-2; D is unresolved. Deletions cut 1 base from V and 4 bases from J, with 7 bases between. Germline CDR1 is MNHNS and CDR2 is SASEGT. The CDR3 contains 13 residues. CDR3 nucleotide sequence: TGTGCCAGCAGTGAAGGGACTGCCTATGGCTACACCTTC. Its protein product is CASSEGTAYGYTF.

The chain employs TRBV7-9 and TRBJ1-1; D not certain. This CDR3 is built from 13 residues. V was pared by 2 bases and J by 1 base, with 5 bases between. From germline, CDR1 is SEHNR and CDR2 FQNEAQ (reference sequence). CDR3 in amino acids: CASSLSRNTEAFF. The CDR3 nucleotides are TGTGCCAGCAGCTTATCACGGAACACTGAAGCTTTCTTT.

V usage is TRBV5-1 and J usage is TRBJ1-1, with TRBD1 as a possible D gene (5 bases). The CDR3 runs to 13 residues. V was shortened by 2 bases and J by 1 base, with 6 bases between the two germline ends. CDR1 SGHRS and CDR2 YFSETQ come from the germline V gene. The CDR3 DNA is TGCGCCAGCAGCTTTGGGGGGAACACTGAAGCTTTCTTT. It yields the protein CASSFGGNTEAFF.

Here the CDR3 reads CASRRGEAYGYTF. The CDR3 nucleotides are TGCGCCTCCCGGCGGGGGGAGGCTTATGGCTACACCTTC. V is TRBV5-1 and J is TRBJ1-2, with a weak D call TRBD1 (5 bases). This CDR3 region has 13 residues. Deletions cut 10 bases from V and 5 bases from J, with 18 bases between. Per germline, CDR1 SGHRS and CDR2 YFSETQ.

This clone was recorded only once. J is TRBJ2-7 and V is TRBV2; tentatively, D is TRBD2 (5 bases). Germline CDR1 SNHLY, CDR2 FYNNEI. V was trimmed by 5 bases and J by 4 bases, leaving 9 bases between them. This CDR3 is 12 amino acids long. DNA for the CDR3: TGTGCCAGCAGTCGGACTGAGTACGAGCAGTACTTC. Translating gives CASSRTEYEQYF.

DNA for the CDR3: TGCGCCAGCAGATCGGGAGAGGTGAGGACTGAAGCTTTCTTT. Residues: CASRSGEVRTEAFF. The chain employs TRBV5-1 and TRBJ1-1; no definite D call. Germline CDR1 SGHRS, CDR2 YFSETQ. The CDR3 loop spans 14 amino acids. Trimming pared 5 bases from V and 5 bases from J, leaving 16 bases between.

V usage is TRBV2 and J usage is TRBJ2-4, with D possibly TRBD1 on 6 matching bases. The germline gives CDR1 SNHLY, CDR2 FYNNEI. V was pared by 2 bases and J by 9 bases, with 17 bases between. The CDR3 is 15 amino acids. CDR3 in amino acids: CASSEFFGGGGIQYF. Written as DNA, the CDR3 is TGTGCCAGCAGTGAATTTTTCGGTGGGGGCGGCATTCAGTACTTC.

This chain joins TRBV7-9 and TRBJ1-6; D might be TRBD1 (6 bases). This CDR3 comprises 18 residues. CDR1 SEHNR and CDR2 FQNEAQ come from the germline V gene (reference sequence). The V end was cut by 1 base, the J end by 6 bases, with 19 bases between. The CDR3 DNA sequence: TGTGCCAGCAGCTTAGTTGGGGACACCGTGAGCTTTAATTCACCCCTCCACTTT. Residues: CASSLVGDTVSFNSPLHF.

A few counts support this clone. This chain joins TRBV7-9 and TRBJ1-2; 10 nucleotides match TRBD1. V was clipped by 2 bases and J by 4 bases; unmatched bases: 4. Per the germline V gene, CDR1 is SEHNR and CDR2 is FQNEAQ (reference sequence). The CDR3 is made up of 15 amino acids. The CDR3 protein is CASSLTTGGGYGYTF. CDR3 DNA: TGTGCCAGCAGCTTAACGACAGGGGGCGGCTATGGCTACACCTTC. Together with reference TRBV7-9 and TRBJ1-2, the CDR3 gives the full variable domain: DTGVSQNPRHKITKRGQNVTFRCDPISEHNRLYWYRQTLGQGPEFLTYFQNEAQLEKSRLLSDRFSAERPKGSFSTLEIQRTEQGDSAMYLCASSLTTGGGYGYTFGSGTRLTVV.

Of note for this clone: At the DNA level, this CDR3 is encoded by other sequences in the same sample as well. The chain links TRBV7-2 to TRBJ1-2; tentative D call: TRBD1 (6 bases). Germline lookup yields CDR1 SGHTA and CDR2 FQGNSA. V was cut by 1 base and J by 7 bases, with 16 bases left in between. The CDR3 has 15 residues. In DNA form, the CDR3 reads TGTGCCAGCAGCTTAGATCTGACAGGAGCGGGTGGCTACACCTTC. Translated: CASSLDLTGAGGYTF.

This chain joins TRBV18 and TRBJ2-7, with D perhaps matching TRBD1 (5 bases). The V end was cut by 1 base, the J end by 2 bases, with 9 bases between. This CDR3 comprises 14 residues. Germline V gene lookup returns CDR1 KGHSH and CDR2 LQKENI. The CDR3 region is CASSPRGSTYEQYF. In DNA form, the CDR3 reads TGTGCCAGCTCACCACGGGGCAGTACCTACGAGCAGTACTTC.

The rearrangement joins TRBV5-6 to TRBJ2-3; D is possibly TRBD1 (6 bases). From germline, CDR1 is SGHDT and CDR2 YYEEEE. The CDR3 runs to 17 residues. The ends were cut back, 0 bases at V and 2 bases at J, with 16 bases in the middle. CDR3 residues: CASSLAVLAGATDTQYF. The CDR3 nucleotides are TGTGCCAGCAGCTTGGCGGTCCTAGCAGGGGCCACAGATACGCAGTATTTT.

The V call is TRBV2, the J call TRBJ2-1; no firm D call. The CDR3 is 15 residues long. V was shortened by 4 bases and J by 4 bases, with 14 bases between the two germline ends. CDR1 is SNHLY and CDR2 is FYNNEI in the germline V gene. The CDR3: CASSARVVSYNEQFF. Written as DNA, the CDR3 is TGTGCCAGCAGTGCCCGGGTGGTGTCGTACAATGAGCAGTTCTTC.

This rearrangement joins TRBV18 to TRBJ2-3; D tentatively fits TRBD1 or TRBD2 (5 bases each). In germline, CDR1 is KGHSH, CDR2 LQKENI. CDR3 length: 14 residues. Trimming took off 6 bases at V and 5 bases at J, with 15 bases between the two ends. CDR3 nucleotide sequence: TGTGCCAGCTCCTCTCCAGGGAGTATAGATACGCAGTATTTT. Residues: CASSSPGSIDTQYF.

The chain recombines TRBV29-1 with TRBJ1-2; TRBD1 might be the D (5 bases). CDR3 length: 11 amino acids. Germline values: CDR1 SQVTM, CDR2 ANQGSEA. Deletions cut 4 bases from V and 5 bases from J, with 8 bases between. The CDR3 DNA reads as TGCAGCGTTGTTAGGGGTTATGGCTACACCTTC. Its protein product is CSVVRGYGYTF.

The genes are TRBV2 and TRBJ2-5; D tentatively fits TRBD1 or TRBD2 (5 bases each). The CDR3 is made up of 11 amino acids. V lost 4 bases, J lost 5 bases, and 5 bases lay in between. Per the germline V gene, CDR1 is SNHLY and CDR2 is FYNNEI. CDR3 bases: TGTGCCAGCAGTGGGGACGAGACCCAGTACTTC. It yields the protein CASSGDETQYF. The full variable domain, rest sourced from reference TRBV2 and TRBJ2-5, is EPEVTQTPSHQVTQMGQEVILRCVPISNHLYFYWYRQILGQKVEFLVSFYNNEISEKSEIFDDQFSVERPDGSNFTLKIRSTKLEDSAMYFCASSGDETQYFGPGTRLLVL.